This T cell receptor (beta chain) was identified during a study of Graves' ophthalmopathy and Graves' hyperthyroidism. Germline CDR1 SGHTA, CDR2 FQGNSA. The CDR3 spans 15 residues. The V segment lost 3 bases and the J segment 3 bases; nucleotides outside the gene matches: 4. Amplified TCR beta CDR3 regions were obtained using RNA transcripts as template. The workflow started with a first-round RT-PCR run with HTBI primers and then moved on to a second-round multiplex PCR. One entry per CDR3 protein, called by TCRdb with MiXCR from the multiplex PCR reads. The sample holds roughly 700,000 distinct CDR3 sequences; roughly 40% are singletons and the top ten take 44%. This clonotype has a count of ten or more. Its antigen is not identified. Broader study findings: Classification of ophthalmopathy versus stable hyperthyroidism by a 13-signature model yielded around 90% sensitivity and just under 84% specificity.

Specimen: peripheral blood. The receptor's source is an adult man with Graves' ophthalmopathy. The rearrangement uses TRBV7-2 and TRBJ1-5, with TRBD1 identical over 8 bases. CDR3 protein: CASSFGTGYNQPQHF. In DNA form, the CDR3 reads TGTGCCAGCAGCTTCGGGACAGGCTACAATCAGCCCCAGCATTTT.